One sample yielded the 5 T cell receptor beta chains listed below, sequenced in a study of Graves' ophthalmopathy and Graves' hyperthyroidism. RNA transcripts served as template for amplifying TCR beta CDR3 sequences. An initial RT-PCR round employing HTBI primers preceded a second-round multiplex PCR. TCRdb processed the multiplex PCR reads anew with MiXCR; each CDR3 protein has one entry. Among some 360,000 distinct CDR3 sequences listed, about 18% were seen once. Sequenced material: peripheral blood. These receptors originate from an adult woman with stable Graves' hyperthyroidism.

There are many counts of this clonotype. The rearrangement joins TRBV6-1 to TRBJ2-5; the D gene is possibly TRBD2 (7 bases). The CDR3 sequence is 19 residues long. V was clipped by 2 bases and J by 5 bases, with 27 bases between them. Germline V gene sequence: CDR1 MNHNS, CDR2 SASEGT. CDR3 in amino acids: CASSEYPARGGPWLETQYF. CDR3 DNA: TGTGCCAGCAGTGAATACCCCGCCAGGGGAGGGCCGTGGCTGGAGACCCAGTACTTC.

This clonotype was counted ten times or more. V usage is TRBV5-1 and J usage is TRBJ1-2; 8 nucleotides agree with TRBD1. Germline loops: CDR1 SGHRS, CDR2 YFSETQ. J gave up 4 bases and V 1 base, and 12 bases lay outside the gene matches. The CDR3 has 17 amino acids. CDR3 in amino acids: CASSLFAAGGPGYGYTF. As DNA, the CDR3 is TGCGCCAGCAGCTTGTTTGCGGCAGGGGGCCCCGGCTATGGCTACACCTTC.

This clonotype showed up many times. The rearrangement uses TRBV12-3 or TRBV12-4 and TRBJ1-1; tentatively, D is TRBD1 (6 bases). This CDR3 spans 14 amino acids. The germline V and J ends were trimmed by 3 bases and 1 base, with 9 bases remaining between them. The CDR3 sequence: CASSFQGSNTEAFF. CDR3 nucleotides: TGTGCCAGCAGTTTTCAGGGGTCGAACACTGAAGCTTTCTTT.

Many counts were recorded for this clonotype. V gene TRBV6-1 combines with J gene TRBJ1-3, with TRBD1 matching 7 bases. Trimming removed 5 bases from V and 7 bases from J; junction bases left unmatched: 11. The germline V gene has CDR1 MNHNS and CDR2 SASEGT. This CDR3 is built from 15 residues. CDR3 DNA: TGTGCCAGCAGTCGAGACAGGGTTAGGCTGAACACCATATATTTT. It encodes CASSRDRVRLNTIYF.

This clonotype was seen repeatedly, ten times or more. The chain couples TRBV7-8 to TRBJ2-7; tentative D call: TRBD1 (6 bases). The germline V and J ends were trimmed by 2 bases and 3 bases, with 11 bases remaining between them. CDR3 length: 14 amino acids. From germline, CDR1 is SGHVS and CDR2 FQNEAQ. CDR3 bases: TGTGCCAGCAGCTTAAAGGGCAGGGGCTACGAGCAGTACTTC. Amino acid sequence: CASSLKGRGYEQYF.